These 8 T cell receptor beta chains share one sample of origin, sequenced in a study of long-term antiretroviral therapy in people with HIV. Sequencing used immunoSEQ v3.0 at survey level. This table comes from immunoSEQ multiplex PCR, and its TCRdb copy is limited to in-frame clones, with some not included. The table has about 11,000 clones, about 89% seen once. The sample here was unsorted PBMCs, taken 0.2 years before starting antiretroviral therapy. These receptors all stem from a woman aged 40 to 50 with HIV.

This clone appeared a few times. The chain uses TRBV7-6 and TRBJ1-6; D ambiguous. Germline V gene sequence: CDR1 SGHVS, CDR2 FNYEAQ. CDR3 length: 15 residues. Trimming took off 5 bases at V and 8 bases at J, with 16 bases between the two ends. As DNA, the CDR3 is TGTGCCAGCAGCGGCGCGGAGGCTCTCGATTCACCCCTCCACTTT. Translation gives CASSGAEALDSPLHF.

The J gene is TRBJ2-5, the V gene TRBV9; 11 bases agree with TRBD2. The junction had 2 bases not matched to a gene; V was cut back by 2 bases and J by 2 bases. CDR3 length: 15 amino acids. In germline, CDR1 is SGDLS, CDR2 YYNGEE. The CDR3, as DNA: TGTGCCAGCAGCGTGACTAGCGGGGTACAAGAGACCCAGTACTTC. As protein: CASSVTSGVQETQYF.

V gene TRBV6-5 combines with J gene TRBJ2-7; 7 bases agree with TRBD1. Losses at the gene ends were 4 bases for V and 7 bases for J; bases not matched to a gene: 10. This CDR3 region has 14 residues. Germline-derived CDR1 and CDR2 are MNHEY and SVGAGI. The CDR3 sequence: CASSSDRVMGEQYF. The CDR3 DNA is TGTGCCAGCAGTTCCGACAGGGTAATGGGGGAGCAGTACTTC.

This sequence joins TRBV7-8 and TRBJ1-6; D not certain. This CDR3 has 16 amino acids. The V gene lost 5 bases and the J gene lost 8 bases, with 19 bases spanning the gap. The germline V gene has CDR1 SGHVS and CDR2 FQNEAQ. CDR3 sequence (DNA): TGTGCCAGCAGCCCCCTAGGGCCCCCTAGGGATTCACCCCTCCACTTT. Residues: CASSPLGPPRDSPLHF.

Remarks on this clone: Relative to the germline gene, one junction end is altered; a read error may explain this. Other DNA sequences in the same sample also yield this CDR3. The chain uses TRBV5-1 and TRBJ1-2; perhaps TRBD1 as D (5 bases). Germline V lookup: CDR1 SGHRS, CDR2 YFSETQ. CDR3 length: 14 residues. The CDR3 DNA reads TGTGCCAGCAGCTTCAGCGGGGGAAGCAATGGCTACACCTTC. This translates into CASSFSGGSNGYTF.

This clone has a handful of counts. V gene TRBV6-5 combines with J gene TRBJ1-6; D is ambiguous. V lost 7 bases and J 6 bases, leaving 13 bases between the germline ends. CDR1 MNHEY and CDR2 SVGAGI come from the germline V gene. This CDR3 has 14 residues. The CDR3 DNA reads TGTGCCAGCAAGACCTCAAATAGTAATTCACCCCTCCACTTT. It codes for CASKTSNSNSPLHF.

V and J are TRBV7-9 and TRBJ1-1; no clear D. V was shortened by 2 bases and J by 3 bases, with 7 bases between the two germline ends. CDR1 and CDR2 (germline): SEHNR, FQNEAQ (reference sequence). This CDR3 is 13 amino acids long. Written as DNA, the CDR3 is TGTGCCAGCAGCTTAATGGTGGACACTGAAGCTTTCTTT. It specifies CASSLMVDTEAFF.

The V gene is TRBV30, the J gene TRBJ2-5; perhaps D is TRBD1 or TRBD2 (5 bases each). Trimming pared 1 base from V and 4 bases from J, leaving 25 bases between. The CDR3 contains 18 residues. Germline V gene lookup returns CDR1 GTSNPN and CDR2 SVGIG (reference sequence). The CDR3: CAWSGGTGTRGFGETQYF. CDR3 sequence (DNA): TGTGCCTGGAGTGGGGGAACCGGGACCCGGGGTTTTGGAGAGACCCAGTACTTC.